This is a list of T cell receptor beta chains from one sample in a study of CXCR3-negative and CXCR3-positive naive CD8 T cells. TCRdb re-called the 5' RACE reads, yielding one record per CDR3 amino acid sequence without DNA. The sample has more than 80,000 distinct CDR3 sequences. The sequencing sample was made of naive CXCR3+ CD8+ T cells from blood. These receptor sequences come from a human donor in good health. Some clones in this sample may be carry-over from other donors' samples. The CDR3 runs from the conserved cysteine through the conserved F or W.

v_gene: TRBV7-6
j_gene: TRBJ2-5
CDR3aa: CASTLIGGGGETQYF

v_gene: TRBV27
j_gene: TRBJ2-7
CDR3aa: CASSSSTGAHEQYF

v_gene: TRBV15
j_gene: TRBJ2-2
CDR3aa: CATSRDSSGAYTGELFF

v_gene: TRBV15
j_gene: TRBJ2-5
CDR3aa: CVTSRIRGRETQYF

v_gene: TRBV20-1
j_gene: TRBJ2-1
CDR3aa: CSASRAERGSYNEQFF

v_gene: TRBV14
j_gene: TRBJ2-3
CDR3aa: CASSLRGPRDTQYF

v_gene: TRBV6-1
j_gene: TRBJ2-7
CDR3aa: CASSARDAYEQYF

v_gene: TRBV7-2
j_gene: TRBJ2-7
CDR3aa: CASSSLIAGASYEQYF

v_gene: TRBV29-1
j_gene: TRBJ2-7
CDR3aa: CSVVGSLGSYEQYF

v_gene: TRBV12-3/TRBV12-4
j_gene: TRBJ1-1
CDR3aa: CASSLGAVSNTEAFF